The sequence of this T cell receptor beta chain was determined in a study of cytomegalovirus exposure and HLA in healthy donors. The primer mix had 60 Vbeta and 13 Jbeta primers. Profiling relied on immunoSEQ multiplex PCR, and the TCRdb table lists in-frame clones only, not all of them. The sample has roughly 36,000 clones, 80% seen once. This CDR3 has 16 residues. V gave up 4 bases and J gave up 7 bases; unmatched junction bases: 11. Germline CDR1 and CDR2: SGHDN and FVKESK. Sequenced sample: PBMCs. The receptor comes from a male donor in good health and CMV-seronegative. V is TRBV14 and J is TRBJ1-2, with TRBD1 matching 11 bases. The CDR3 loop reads CASSPYGDRGTTGYTF. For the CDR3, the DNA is TGTGCCAGCAGCCCCTACGGGGACAGGGGGACAACTGGCTACACCTTC.